These 5 T cell receptor beta chains originate from one sample sequenced in a study of blood T cells in healthy people across ages (dated by TCRdb to the mid-2010s). Libraries were constructed by 5' RACE. Sequenced using an Illumina HiSeq 2500. A second PCR of about 6 to 12 cycles was run with a J-beta primer mix and a sample-barcoded 5' primer. TCRdb redid the processing of the public reads, applying fastp at Q25 and MiXCR, and retained in-frame beta chains. Rows are unified per CDR3 protein, each entry keeping the most common DNA and genes. For this sample there are around 1,000,000 distinct CDR3 sequences; 35% to 45% appear just once. Clones ranked in the top ten supply roughly 14% of the sample. The sequencing sample was made of blood. These receptors originate from a man younger than 30 in good health.

The chain combines TRBV28 with TRBJ2-1; D is unresolved. Germline CDR1 is MDHEN and CDR2 is SYDVKM. V lost 5 bases and J 0 bases, leaving 14 bases between the germline ends. This CDR3 region has 16 residues. The CDR3 nucleotides are TGTGCCAGCAGTCCCCCGTCTTGGAGCTCCTACAATGAGCAGTTCTTC. Amino acids: CASSPPSWSSYNEQFF.

This clonotype was detected only once. The chain couples TRBV6-5 to TRBJ2-2, with D possibly matching TRBD1 (5 bases). The ends were cut back, 0 bases at V and 3 bases at J, with 14 bases in the middle. This CDR3 is built from 17 residues. Germline lookup yields CDR1 MNHEY and CDR2 SVGAGI. DNA of the CDR3: TGTGCCAGCAGTTACTCCCCCGAGACAGACCACACCGGGGAGCTGTTTTTT. It specifies CASSYSPETDHTGELFF.

This clonotype was detected only a few times. V gene TRBV29-1 combines with J gene TRBJ2-1, with D hard to call. The CDR3 is 14 amino acids. V was clipped by 3 bases and J by 6 bases, with 15 bases between them. Germline V gene lookup returns CDR1 SQVTM and CDR2 ANQGSEA. DNA of the CDR3: TGCAGCGTTGATCCTGCAATATTAGGCAATGAGCAGTTCTTC. It codes for CSVDPAILGNEQFF.

J is TRBJ2-5 and V is TRBV20-1; weak D call: TRBD2 (7 bases). Trimming cost V 7 bases and J 4 bases, with 19 bases left between them. The CDR3 contains 14 residues. Germline V gives CDR1 DFQATT, CDR2 SNEGSKA (reference sequence). The CDR3 reads CSVPGGGAGETQYF. The CDR3 DNA sequence: TGCAGTGTCCCTGGTGGGGGGGCCGGAGAGACCCAGTACTTC.

The chain uses TRBV12-3 or TRBV12-4 and TRBJ2-2; possible D gene TRBD2, 6 bases. V was pared by 0 bases and J by 5 bases, with 7 bases between. CDR3 size: 14 residues. The chain's CDR3 is CASSLAEGTGELFF. The CDR3 DNA reads TGTGCCAGCAGTTTAGCGGAGGGAACCGGGGAGCTGTTTTTT.